This TCR beta chain was obtained from a study of OX40 agonist ivuxolimab in advanced cancers. Study results and caveats: More expanded clones were seen, on average, in CD8+ T cells than in CD4+.

With 7 bases clipped from V and 1 base from J, the junction kept 3 bases outside the gene matches. Germline assignment: CDR1 MNHNS and CDR2 SASEGT. This CDR3 is 13 amino acids long. In the case of this clone: Its target is not known.

Baseline was the first blood sampling point, followed by cycle 4 day 1 and cycle 7 day 1. Some clones are missing from TCRdb's copy, which holds only in-frame ones; the method was immunoSEQ multiplex PCR. The sample records approximately 50,000 clones, about 88% being singletons. Material: CD4+ or CD8+ T cells sorted from blood, obtained in a trial of the OX40 agonist ivuxolimab. This TCR was sampled from an adult with an advanced solid tumor such as melanoma, head and neck, liver or kidney cancer. This rearrangement joins TRBV6-1 to TRBJ2-5; 7 positions match TRBD2. CDR3 coding DNA: TGTGCCAGCATCTGGGGGGGCCAAGAGACCCAGTACTTC. Translation gives CASIWGGQETQYF.